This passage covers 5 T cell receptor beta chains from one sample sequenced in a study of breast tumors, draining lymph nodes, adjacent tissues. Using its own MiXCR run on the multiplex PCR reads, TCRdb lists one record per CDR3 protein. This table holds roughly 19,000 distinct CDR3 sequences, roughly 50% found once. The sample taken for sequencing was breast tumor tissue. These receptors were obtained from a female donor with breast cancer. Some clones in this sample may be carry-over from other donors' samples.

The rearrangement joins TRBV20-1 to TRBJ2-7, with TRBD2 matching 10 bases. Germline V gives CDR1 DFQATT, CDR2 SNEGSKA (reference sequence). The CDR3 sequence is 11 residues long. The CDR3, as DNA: TGCACCGGGACTAGCGACTACGAGCAGTACTTC. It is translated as CTGTSDYEQYF.

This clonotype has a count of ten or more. CDR3 in amino acids: CASSEVGETQYF. The DNA of the CDR3 is TGCGCCAGCTCTGAGGTTGGCGAGACCCAGTACTTC. J is TRBJ2-5 and V is TRBV5-1; D not certain. Germline V gives CDR1 SGHRS, CDR2 YFSETQ. CDR3 length: 12 residues. The V end was cut by 7 bases, the J end by 5 bases, with 12 bases between. Full variable domain (outside the CDR3, taken from reference TRBV5-1 and TRBJ2-5): KAGVTQTPRYLIKTRGQQVTLSCSPISGHRSVSWYQQTPGQGLQFLFEYFSETQRNKGNFPGRFSGRQFSNSRSEMNVSTLELGDSALYLCASSEVGETQYFGPGTRLLVL.

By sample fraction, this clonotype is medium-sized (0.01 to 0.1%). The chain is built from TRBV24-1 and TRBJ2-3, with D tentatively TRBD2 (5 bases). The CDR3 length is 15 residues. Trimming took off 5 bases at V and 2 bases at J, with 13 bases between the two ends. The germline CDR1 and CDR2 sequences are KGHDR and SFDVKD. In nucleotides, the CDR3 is TGTGCCACCAGTGGTCGGAGCGGAACCACAGATACGCAGTATTTT. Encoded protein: CATSGRSGTTDTQYF.

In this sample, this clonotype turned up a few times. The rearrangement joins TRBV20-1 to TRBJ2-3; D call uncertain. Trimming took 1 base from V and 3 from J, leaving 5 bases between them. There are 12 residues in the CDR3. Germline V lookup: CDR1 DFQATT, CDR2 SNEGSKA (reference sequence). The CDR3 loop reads CSARVGTDTQYF. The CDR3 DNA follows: TGCAGTGCTAGAGTCGGGACAGATACGCAGTATTTT.

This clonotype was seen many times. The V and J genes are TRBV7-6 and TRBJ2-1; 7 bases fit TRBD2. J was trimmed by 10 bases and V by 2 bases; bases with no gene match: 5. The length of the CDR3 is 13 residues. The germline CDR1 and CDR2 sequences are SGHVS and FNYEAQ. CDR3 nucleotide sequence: TGTGCCAGCAGCTTACCCGGGAGGACCGAGCAGTTCTTC. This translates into CASSLPGRTEQFF.